These 22 T cell receptor beta chains were sequenced from one sample in a study of cytomegalovirus exposure and HLA in healthy donors. 60 Vbeta and 13 Jbeta primers were used in PCR. The method was immunoSEQ multiplex PCR; TCRdb's version includes in-frame clones alone and lacks a portion of them. The table has under 250,000 clones, nearly 80% seen once. Sequenced material: PBMCs. Source of these receptors: a male donor in good health and CMV-seronegative.

The chain links TRBV6-6 to TRBJ2-1, with 10 positions matching TRBD2. V lost 6 bases and J lost 4; bases outside the gene matches: 9. CDR1 and CDR2 from the germline V gene are MNHNY and SVGAGI (reference sequence). The CDR3 covers 16 residues. In nucleotides, the CDR3 is TGTGCCAGCAGCTATCTAGCGGGGGCCTCTTACAATGAGCAGTTCTTC. This encodes CASSYLAGASYNEQFF.

The chain uses TRBV27 and TRBJ2-1; maybe TRBD2 (5 bases). Trimming cost V 7 bases and J 6 bases, with 13 bases left between them. The germline gives CDR1 MNHEY, CDR2 SMNVEV (reference sequence). This CDR3 comprises 13 residues. Written as DNA, the CDR3 is TGTGCCAGCACTCTGGACGGGGTCAATGAGCAGTTCTTC. Residues: CASTLDGVNEQFF.

Only a few counts were recorded for this clone. V usage is TRBV9 and J usage is TRBJ1-1; 10 nucleotides match TRBD1. V gave up 4 bases and J gave up 3 bases; unmatched junction bases: 6. This CDR3 region has 15 residues. From germline, CDR1 is SGDLS and CDR2 YYNGEE. CDR3: CASSSTGQGDTEAFF. CDR3 sequence (DNA): TGTGCCAGCAGCTCTACTGGACAGGGGGACACTGAAGCTTTCTTT.

This clone has a single count. The chain couples TRBV27 to TRBJ2-7; 8 bases are a match to TRBD2. Germline values: CDR1 MNHEY, CDR2 SMNVEV (reference sequence). J was trimmed by 7 bases and V by 6 bases; bases with no gene match: 11. The CDR3 totals 14 residues. Here the CDR3 reads CASRGTGGRREQYF. The DNA of the CDR3 is TGTGCCAGCAGAGGGACGGGGGGGCGTCGAGAGCAGTACTTC.

This sequence joins TRBV11-3 and TRBJ2-4; tentatively, D is TRBD2 (5 bases). The germline gives CDR1 SGHNT, CDR2 YENEEA. V shed 3 bases and J shed 3 bases, with 15 bases lying between them. The CDR3 has 16 residues. CDR3: CASSFWGALGKNIQYF. CDR3 bases: TGTGCCAGCAGCTTTTGGGGAGCTCTAGGCAAAAACATTCAGTACTTC.

The genes are TRBV7-9 and TRBJ2-7; D is possibly TRBD1 (6 bases). The CDR3 contains 15 residues. V was shortened by 1 base and J by 0 bases, with 10 bases between the two germline ends. Per the germline V gene, CDR1 is SEHNR and CDR2 is FQNEAQ (reference sequence). CDR3 region: CASSLVGQNSYEQYF. The CDR3 region has the DNA TGTGCCAGCAGCTTAGTCGGACAGAACTCCTACGAGCAGTACTTC.

This clone was detected only once. The chain is built from TRBV19 and TRBJ2-3; D might be TRBD1 (6 bases). Germline loops: CDR1 LNHDA, CDR2 SQIVND (reference sequence). Trimming left V 7 bases short and J 0 bases short, with 14 bases between. This CDR3 is built from 15 residues. The CDR3 sequence: CASTNTGTSTDTQYF. CDR3 sequence (DNA): TGTGCCAGTACCAATACAGGGACAAGCACAGATACGCAGTATTTT.

V is TRBV19 and J is TRBJ2-3; D gene unclear. Germline V gene data show CDR1 as LNHDA and CDR2 as SQIVND (reference sequence). CDR3 size: 14 residues. The V end lost 5 bases, the J end lost 4 bases, and 13 bases lay between the germline ends. In DNA form, the CDR3 reads TGTGCCAGTAGTCGGGTTTCTCGTGCAGATACGCAGTATTTT. Its protein is CASSRVSRADTQYF.

The genes are TRBV7-2 and TRBJ1-4, with D perhaps TRBD1 (6 bases). With 6 bases removed from V and 6 bases from J, the gap between germline ends came to 17 bases. The CDR3 has 15 residues. Germline V gives CDR1 SGHTA, CDR2 FQGNSA. The CDR3: CASSRQGTVDEKLFF. The CDR3 DNA reads TGTGCCAGCAGTCGCCAGGGGACGGTGGATGAAAAACTGTTTTTT. Variable domain in full (rest from reference TRBV7-2 and TRBJ1-4): GAGVSQSPSNKVTEKGKDVELRCDPISGHTALYWYRQSLGQGLEFLIYFQGNSAPDKSGLPSDRFSAERTGGSVSTLTIQRTQQEDSAVYLCASSRQGTVDEKLFFGSGTQLSVL.

The rearrangement joins TRBV5-1 to TRBJ2-7; TRBD2 matches 7 bases. Germline V lookup: CDR1 SGHRS, CDR2 YFSETQ. CDR3 length: 14 amino acids. Germline trimming cut 6 bases from V and 3 bases from J; bases unmatched to any gene: 9. In DNA, the CDR3 is TGCGCCAGCACCCTTGGGGGGGAGATCTACGAGCAGTACTTC. It encodes CASTLGGEIYEQYF.

The chain carries TRBV5-6 and TRBJ2-3, with D maybe TRBD2 (6 bases). Germline V gene sequence: CDR1 SGHDT, CDR2 YYEEEE. The V end lost 2 bases, the J end lost 2 bases, and 9 bases lay between the germline ends. This CDR3 has 14 amino acids. CDR3 nucleotides: TGTGCCAGCAGCTTTGGGGGGTTCACAGATACGCAGTATTTT. Amino acids: CASSFGGFTDTQYF. Combining the CDR3 with reference TRBV5-6 and TRBJ2-3 gives the whole variable domain DAGVTQSPTHLIKTRGQQVTLRCSPKSGHDTVSWYQQALGQGPQFIFQYYEEEERQRGNFPDRFSGHQFPNYSSELNVNALLLGDSALYLCASSFGGFTDTQYFGPGTRLTVL.

About this clone: One end of the junction is discordant with germline, which a read error may explain. V usage is TRBV7-7 and J usage is TRBJ1-2; 9 bases are shared with TRBD1. Per the germline V gene, CDR1 is SSHAT and CDR2 is FNYEAQ (reference sequence). CDR3 length: 16 amino acids. The DNA of the CDR3 is TGTGCTAGCAGCTTATATGGGGACAGGGAGGGGAGGGGCTACACCTTC. It translates to CASSLYGDREGRGYTF.

The chain joins TRBV29-1 to TRBJ2-2; the D is unclear. Germline V gives CDR1 SQVTM, CDR2 ANQGSEA. The CDR3 is 12 residues long. Trimming removed 4 bases from V and 7 bases from J, with 10 bases in between. As DNA, the CDR3 is TGCAGCGTTGTTTCCTCGTACGGGGAGCTGTTTTTT. Amino acids: CSVVSSYGELFF.

The J gene is TRBJ1-4, the V gene TRBV4-2; D not certain. CDR1 is LGHNA and CDR2 is YNFKEQ in the germline V gene. The length of the CDR3 is 16 residues. Trimming removed 1 base from V and 0 bases from J, with 9 bases in between. The CDR3 nucleotides read TGTGCCAGCAGCCAAGCAGGCGCTGCAACTAATGAAAAACTGTTTTTT. Translating it yields CASSQAGAATNEKLFF.

V is TRBV6-6 and J is TRBJ1-4; 7 bases match TRBD1. CDR3 length equals 14 residues. J was trimmed by 8 bases and V by 7 bases; bases with no gene match: 10. Germline lookup yields CDR1 MNHNY and CDR2 SVGAGI (reference sequence). This CDR3 is CASINTGEDEKLFF. The CDR3 region has the DNA TGTGCCAGCATTAACACAGGGGAGGACGAAAAACTGTTTTTT.

The gene calls are TRBV28 and TRBJ2-3, with D hard to call. Germline CDR1 reads MDHEN; CDR2 reads SYDVKM. Trimming took 5 bases from V and 0 from J, leaving 15 bases between them. The CDR3 has 16 amino acids. CDR3 coding DNA: TGTGCCAGCAGTGGTCGTGAGCCCGGTAGCACAGATACGCAGTATTTT. Translating gives CASSGREPGSTDTQYF.

Ten or more counts support this clone. The CDR3, as DNA: TGTGCCAGCAGCTTGACGCAGACTGAAGCTTTCTTT. This encodes CASSLTQTEAFF. The rearrangement uses TRBV5-4 and TRBJ1-1; no clear D gene. The CDR3 has 12 amino acids. Trimming cost V 1 base and J 5 bases, with 6 bases left between them. Germline V gene data show CDR1 as SGHNT and CDR2 as YYREEE (reference sequence).

The genes are TRBV5-1 and TRBJ1-6, with D perhaps matching TRBD1 (6 bases). CDR1 is SGHRS, CDR2 YFSETQ, per germline. Trimming pared 5 bases from V and 0 bases from J, leaving 15 bases between. The CDR3 consists of 17 residues. Here the CDR3 DNA reads TGCGCCAGCAGACAAACGGACAGATTCTCCTATAATTCACCCCTCCACTTT. This translates into CASRQTDRFSYNSPLHF.

The chain links TRBV30 to TRBJ1-6; 8 bases are a match to TRBD1. V gave up 3 bases and J gave up 10 bases; unmatched junction bases: 8. The V gene's germline CDR1 is GTSNPN and CDR2 SVGIG (reference sequence). The CDR3 covers 14 residues. The CDR3 here is CAWSQGQGNSPLHF. CDR3 bases: TGTGCCTGGAGCCAAGGACAGGGTAACTCACCCCTCCACTTT.

The rearrangement uses TRBV5-4 and TRBJ2-1; weak D call: TRBD1 (5 bases). This CDR3 is built from 15 residues. The ends were cut back, 1 base at V and 3 bases at J, with 11 bases in the middle. Germline V lookup: CDR1 SGHNT, CDR2 YYREEE (reference sequence). DNA of the CDR3: TGTGCCAGCAGCTTGAAGACAGAGTTCTACAATGAGCAGTTCTTC. Its translation: CASSLKTEFYNEQFF. Drawing the rest from reference TRBV5-4 and TRBJ2-1, the complete variable domain is ETGVTQSPTHLIKTRGQQVTLRCSSQSGHNTVSWYQQALGQGPQFIFQYYREEENGRGNFPPRFSGLQFPNYSSELNVNALELDDSALYLCASSLKTEFYNEQFFGPGTRLTVL.

About this clone: At one end the junction does not follow the germline gene, possibly because of a read error. This chain joins TRBV7-9 and TRBJ1-1; possibly TRBD1 for D (6 bases). Germline V gene lookup returns CDR1 SEHNR and CDR2 FQNEAQ (reference sequence). The length of the CDR3 is 13 residues. The CDR3 loop is CSSTQGQYTEAFF. DNA of the CDR3: TGTTCCAGCACCCAGGGGCAGTACACTGAAGCTTTCTTT.

The rearrangement joins TRBV5-1 to TRBJ2-5; 11 nucleotides align to TRBD2. V shed 2 bases, J shed 5 bases, and the junction held 8 bases outside the gene matches. CDR1 SGHRS and CDR2 YFSETQ come from the germline V gene. The CDR3 is 16 residues long. For the CDR3, the DNA is TGCGCCAGCAGCTTACTAGCGGGAGCAATGGAGGAGACCCAGTACTTC. This translates into CASSLLAGAMEETQYF.